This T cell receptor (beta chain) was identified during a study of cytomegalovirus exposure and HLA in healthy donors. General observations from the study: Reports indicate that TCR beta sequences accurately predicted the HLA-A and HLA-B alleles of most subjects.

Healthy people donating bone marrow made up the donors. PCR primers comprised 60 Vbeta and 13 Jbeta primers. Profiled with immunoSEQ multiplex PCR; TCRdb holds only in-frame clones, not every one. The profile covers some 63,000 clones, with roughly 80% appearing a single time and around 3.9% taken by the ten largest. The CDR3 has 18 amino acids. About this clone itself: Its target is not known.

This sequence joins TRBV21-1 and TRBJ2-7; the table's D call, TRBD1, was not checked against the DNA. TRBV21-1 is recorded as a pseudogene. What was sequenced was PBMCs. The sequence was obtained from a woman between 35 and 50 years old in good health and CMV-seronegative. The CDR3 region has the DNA TGTGCCAGCAGCAAGGGAAAGACAGAACCTATTGAACCCTACGAGCAGTACTTC. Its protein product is CASSKGKTEPIEPYEQYF.